This T cell receptor (beta chain) originates from a study of blood T cell repertoires in COVID-19. In the study overall: The cDNA or gDNA used as material had been derived from T cells, B-cell-depleted T cells, or PBMCs.

The germline gives CDR1 SGHDT, CDR2 YYEEEE. There are 13 residues in the CDR3. V gave up 5 bases and J gave up 4 bases, with 12 bases separating them. Study processing details: Amplification with reference gene primers provided the estimates of nucleated cell counts. Assay used: immunoSEQ multiplex PCR; TCRdb lists only in-frame clones, some missing. The D gene and trimming were derived from the DNA, and the V and J assignments and clone size from that table. The table shows 150,000 or so clones, with around 81% occurring only once. The sequence derives from a man aged 55 to 70 with active or convalescent COVID-19. Sequencing was performed on peripheral blood. V gene TRBV5-6 combines with J gene TRBJ2-5; D is perhaps TRBD2 (5 bases). Here the CDR3 DNA reads TGTGCCAGCAGTACGGGCCGGGGAGAGACCCAGTACTTC. This sequence encodes CASSTGRGETQYF.